This record concerns one TCR beta chain sequence. Its antigen is currently unknown. This entry belongs to a study of CXCR3-negative and CXCR3-positive naive CD8 T cells. General observations from the study: Surface CD5 was comparable between naive subsets; TCR strength was inferred from TRB CDR3 properties. Cryopreservation partially lowered CXCR3 expression, so most assays used fresh PBMCs. Hydrophobicity was higher for TRB CDR3s found in CXCR3-positive naive cells than in CXCR3-negative naive cells. Diversity was high in both naive subsets and much lower in memory cells.

There are 16 residues in the CDR3. With UMI labels, 5' RACE was used to prepare the TRB cDNA libraries. TCRdb re-called the 5' RACE reads; every CDR3 protein appears as one record, without DNA. The repertoire table contains around 120,000 distinct CDR3 sequences. This TCR derives from a human donor in good health. Some clones in this sample may be carry-over from other donors' samples. This chain links TRBV12-3 or TRBV12-4 with TRBJ2-5; TCRdb selects TRBD1, and the lack of DNA leaves this call unchecked. The sequenced sample consisted of naive CXCR3+ CD8+ T cells from blood. Specified subset: CD45RO-CCR7+CD27+CD95- naive CD8+ T cells expressing CXCR3 (TNR3+). The CDR3 sequence: CASSPLLRLAEETQYF.